This is a list of T cell receptor beta chains from one sample in a study of tumor-infiltrating lymphocytes in primary liver carcinoma. TCRdb passed the multiplex PCR reads through MiXCR, listing each CDR3 protein once. Among over 40,000 distinct CDR3 sequences, around 77% were seen once, and the ten largest hold around a quarter. The specimen was liver tumor tissue from sampling region 5. Receptor source: a man between 40 and 49 years old with primary liver carcinoma and hepatitis B virus infection. CDR3s include the opening cysteine and the closing phenylalanine or tryptophan. The order of the fields is D gene, CDR3 length, clone size, J gene, V gene, CDR3 protein, CDR3 DNA. The D gene is left open where the match is weak. Size is omitted from some rows. Given values are once, few, many or a class for expanded clones.

d_call: TRBD2
cdr3_length: 17
clone_size: -
j_call: TRBJ2-1
v_call: TRBV28
cdr3_aa: CASSLSAGRVAYNEQLF
cdr3_nt: TGTGCCAGCAGTTTATCGGCCGGGAGGGTCGCCTACAATGAGCAGTTATTC

d_call: -
cdr3_length: 15
clone_size: -
j_call: TRBJ1-3
v_call: TRBV20-1
cdr3_aa: CSAQDSMVSGNTIYF
cdr3_nt: TGCAGTGCTCAGGACAGTATGGTCTCTGGAAACACCATATATTTT

d_call: -
cdr3_length: 13
clone_size: -
j_call: TRBJ2-3
v_call: TRBV5-4
cdr3_aa: CASSPPSVNTQYF
cdr3_nt: TGTGCCAGCAGCCCCCCGAGTGTTAATACGCAGTATTTT

d_call: -
cdr3_length: 14
clone_size: -
j_call: TRBJ2-2
v_call: TRBV11-2
cdr3_aa: CVSSTDSDTGELFF
cdr3_nt: TGTGTCAGCAGCACAGACTCGGACACCGGGGAGCTCTTTTTT

d_call: TRBD2
cdr3_length: 15
clone_size: -
j_call: TRBJ2-3
v_call: TRBV12-3/TRBV12-4
cdr3_aa: CANEEGRELPDTQYF
cdr3_nt: TGTGCCAACGAGGAGGGGCGGGAGTTACCAGATACGCAGTATTTT

d_call: TRBD1
cdr3_length: 15
clone_size: -
j_call: TRBJ1-5
v_call: TRBV28
cdr3_aa: CASSPNGQGGQSQHF
cdr3_nt: TGCGCCAGCAGCCCGAATGGACAGGGGGGTCAGTCCCAGCATTTT

d_call: TRBD1
cdr3_length: 15
clone_size: -
j_call: TRBJ2-1
v_call: TRBV4-1
cdr3_aa: CASSLGEGAWNEQFF
cdr3_nt: TGCGCCAGCAGCCTAGGAGAGGGGGCTTGGAATGAGCAGTTCTTC

d_call: TRBD2
cdr3_length: 15
clone_size: -
j_call: TRBJ2-1
v_call: TRBV29-1
cdr3_aa: CSVGLAGGFHNEQFF
cdr3_nt: TGCAGCGTTGGACTAGCGGGAGGGTTCCACAATGAGCAATTCTTT

d_call: TRBD1
cdr3_length: 21
clone_size: once
j_call: TRBJ2-6
v_call: TRBV11-2
cdr3_aa: CASSMGGDRGIPLSGANVLTF
cdr3_nt: TGTGCTAGCAGCATGGGGGGAGACAGGGGCATTCCCCTCTCCGGGGCCAACGTCCTGACTTTC

d_call: -
cdr3_length: 11
clone_size: -
j_call: TRBJ2-5
v_call: TRBV5-1
cdr3_aa: CASSCDKTQYF
cdr3_nt: TGCGCCAGCAGTTGCGACAAGACCCAGTACTTC

d_call: TRBD1
cdr3_length: 13
clone_size: -
j_call: TRBJ1-6
v_call: TRBV6-6
cdr3_aa: CASSMTGVSPLYF
cdr3_nt: TGTGCCAGCAGTATGACAGGGGTTTCGCCCCTCTACTTT

d_call: -
cdr3_length: 17
clone_size: -
j_call: TRBJ2-6
v_call: TRBV28
cdr3_aa: CASSSALTLSGTNVLTF
cdr3_nt: TGTGCCAGCAGTTCCGCTCTAACTCTCTCTGGGACCAACGTCCTGACTTTC

d_call: -
cdr3_length: 15
clone_size: -
j_call: TRBJ2-3
v_call: TRBV11-1
cdr3_aa: CDSSLPRESADTQYF
cdr3_nt: TGTGACAGCAGTTTGCCGAGGGAGAGCGCAGATACGCAATATTTT

d_call: -
cdr3_length: 14
clone_size: -
j_call: TRBJ2-2
v_call: TRBV5-5
cdr3_aa: CASSVNLNAGELFF
cdr3_nt: TGTGCCAGCAGCGTTAACCTAAACGCCGGGGAGCTGTTTTTT

d_call: TRBD1
cdr3_length: 14
clone_size: -
j_call: TRBJ1-1
v_call: TRBV5-6
cdr3_aa: CASIARQGRIEAFF
cdr3_nt: TGTGCCAGCATCGCACGACAGGGGCGGATTGAAGCTTTCTTT

d_call: -
cdr3_length: 14
clone_size: -
j_call: TRBJ2-2
v_call: TRBV4-1
cdr3_aa: CASSVRGNAGVLFF
cdr3_nt: TGCGCCAGCAGCGTGCGGGGAAATGCAGGGGTGCTGTTTTTT

d_call: -
cdr3_length: 13
clone_size: -
j_call: TRBJ2-2
v_call: TRBV6-5
cdr3_aa: CARSYQDTGEPFF
cdr3_nt: TGTGCCAGGAGTTACCAGGACACCGGGGAGCCATTTTTT

d_call: -
cdr3_length: 14
clone_size: -
j_call: TRBJ2-3
v_call: TRBV11-2
cdr3_aa: CASGLQDATDMQYF
cdr3_nt: TGTGCCAGCGGCCTCCAGGACGCCACAGATATGCAGTATTTT

d_call: -
cdr3_length: 15
clone_size: few
j_call: TRBJ2-4
v_call: TRBV11-2
cdr3_aa: CGSTTSAVAKNTQYF
cdr3_nt: TGTGGCAGCACCACTTCGGCGGTGGCCAAAAACACTCAGTACTTC

d_call: -
cdr3_length: 14
clone_size: -
j_call: TRBJ2-3
v_call: TRBV11-1
cdr3_aa: CASSPSLEVDTQYF
cdr3_nt: TGTGCCAGCAGCCCATCCCTTGAAGTAGATACGCAGTATTTT

d_call: -
cdr3_length: 12
clone_size: once
j_call: TRBJ2-5
v_call: TRBV29-1
cdr3_aa: CSVWGDQETQYF
cdr3_nt: TGCAGCGTATGGGGGGACCAAGAGACCCAGTACTTC

d_call: -
cdr3_length: 14
clone_size: -
j_call: TRBJ2-3
v_call: TRBV29-1
cdr3_aa: CSVLGSSDADTRYF
cdr3_nt: TGCAGCGTTCTAGGTAGTAGCGACGCAGATACGCGGTATTTT

d_call: TRBD1
cdr3_length: 15
clone_size: -
j_call: TRBJ1-2
v_call: TRBV29-1
cdr3_aa: CSSDTGGSGYRGHTF
cdr3_nt: TGCAGCTCTGATACAGGGGGCTCAGGGTATCGTGGCCACACCTTC

d_call: -
cdr3_length: 15
clone_size: few
j_call: TRBJ2-1
v_call: TRBV4-1
cdr3_aa: CASSPLGNNNNEQFF
cdr3_nt: TGCGCCAGCAGCCCGCTCGGTAACAACAACAATGAGCAGTTCTTC

d_call: -
cdr3_length: 13
clone_size: -
j_call: TRBJ2-3
v_call: TRBV10-3
cdr3_aa: CAIWEAYTDTQYF
cdr3_nt: TGTGCCATCTGGGAGGCGTACACAGATACACAGTATTTT

d_call: -
cdr3_length: 17
clone_size: -
j_call: TRBJ2-3
v_call: TRBV9
cdr3_aa: CASSVLMDYSGTDTQCF
cdr3_nt: TGTGCCAGCAGCGTCCTCATGGACTACTCGGGCACAGATACGCAGTGTTTT

d_call: TRBD2
cdr3_length: 15
clone_size: -
j_call: TRBJ2-1
v_call: TRBV12-3/TRBV12-4
cdr3_aa: CVNRMASGYHNEQFF
cdr3_nt: TGTGTCAACAGAATGGCTAGCGGATACCACAATGAGCAGTTCTTC

d_call: -
cdr3_length: 15
clone_size: -
j_call: TRBJ2-3
v_call: TRBV20-1
cdr3_aa: CSARNARSGTDTQYF
cdr3_nt: TGCAGTGCTAGGAACGCACGGTCTGGGACAGATACGCAGTATTTT

d_call: TRBD1
cdr3_length: 14
clone_size: once
j_call: TRBJ2-3
v_call: TRBV28
cdr3_aa: CDSSSDRVTDTQYF
cdr3_nt: TGTGACAGCAGTTCCGACAGGGTCACAGATACGCAGTATTTT

d_call: -
cdr3_length: 14
clone_size: -
j_call: TRBJ2-1
v_call: TRBV6-2/TRBV6-3
cdr3_aa: CASSYSKHEPLQFF
cdr3_nt: TGTGCCAGCAGTTACTCGAAGCATGAGCCTCTGCAGTTCTTC

d_call: -
cdr3_length: 14
clone_size: -
j_call: TRBJ2-3
v_call: TRBV30
cdr3_aa: CTWSPWEAPATQYF
cdr3_nt: TGTACCTGGAGTCCCTGGGAGGCCCCAGCTACGCAGTATTTT

d_call: -
cdr3_length: 14
clone_size: -
j_call: TRBJ1-2
v_call: TRBV4-2
cdr3_aa: CASNALDESYGYTF
cdr3_nt: TGTGCCAGCAACGCCCTTGATGAGAGCTATGGCTACACCTTC

d_call: TRBD1
cdr3_length: 13
clone_size: -
j_call: TRBJ1-1
v_call: TRBV6-6
cdr3_aa: CASSYTGGTEASF
cdr3_nt: TGTGCCAGCAGTTATACAGGGGGCACTGAAGCTTCCTTT

d_call: -
cdr3_length: 12
clone_size: -
j_call: TRBJ1-4
v_call: TRBV10-2
cdr3_aa: CASTRVGEKPFF
cdr3_nt: TGCGCCAGCACGAGGGTGGGCGAAAAACCGTTTTTT

d_call: -
cdr3_length: 12
clone_size: -
j_call: TRBJ2-7
v_call: TRBV29-1
cdr3_aa: CSAGQGNHEQYF
cdr3_nt: TGTAGCGCGGGTCAGGGTAATCACGAGCAGTACTTC

d_call: -
cdr3_length: 15
clone_size: -
j_call: TRBJ2-7
v_call: TRBV5-4
cdr3_aa: CASSLGGLTSCEQYF
cdr3_nt: TGTGCCAGCAGCTTGGGAGGCCTTACCTCCTGCGAGCAGTACTTC

d_call: -
cdr3_length: 13
clone_size: -
j_call: TRBJ2-7
v_call: TRBV5-5
cdr3_aa: CASRFGRSYEQYF
cdr3_nt: TGTGCCAGCAGATTTGGACGGTCCTACGAGCAGTACTTC

d_call: -
cdr3_length: 14
clone_size: once
j_call: TRBJ1-2
v_call: TRBV5-1
cdr3_aa: CASSPWTRGDSYTF
cdr3_nt: TGCGCCAGCAGTCCTTGGACAAGGGGCGATAGCTACACCTTC

d_call: -
cdr3_length: 15
clone_size: -
j_call: TRBJ2-1
v_call: TRBV11-1
cdr3_aa: CASSFQRPLDNGQFF
cdr3_nt: TGTGCCAGTAGCTTCCAGAGACCGCTGGACAATGGGCAGTTCTTC

d_call: TRBD1
cdr3_length: 14
clone_size: few
j_call: TRBJ1-6
v_call: TRBV12-3/TRBV12-4
cdr3_aa: CASSLTGQSPPLHF
cdr3_nt: TGTGCCAGCAGTTTAACGGGACAGAGTCCACCCCTCCACTTT

d_call: -
cdr3_length: 15
clone_size: -
j_call: TRBJ2-3
v_call: TRBV6-2/TRBV6-3
cdr3_aa: CAGTLTRGYNQPQYF
cdr3_nt: TGTGCCGGCACCCTCACGCGGGGTTACAATCAGCCCCAGTATTTT

d_call: -
cdr3_length: 12
clone_size: -
j_call: TRBJ2-4
v_call: TRBV29-1
cdr3_aa: CSCAGVKNIQYF
cdr3_nt: TGCAGCTGCGCAGGAGTCAAAAACATTCAGTACTTC

d_call: -
cdr3_length: 12
clone_size: once
j_call: TRBJ2-7
v_call: TRBV4-2
cdr3_aa: CTSSREAHEQYF
cdr3_nt: TGTACCAGCAGCCGAGAGGCCCACGAACAGTACTTC

d_call: -
cdr3_length: 14
clone_size: -
j_call: TRBJ1-4
v_call: TRBV11-2
cdr3_aa: CPSSLGQGTEKLFF
cdr3_nt: TGTCCCAGCAGCTTAGGCCAGGGGACTGAAAAACTGTTTTTT

d_call: -
cdr3_length: 15
clone_size: -
j_call: TRBJ2-6
v_call: TRBV11-2
cdr3_aa: CATRRPRSGANVLIF
cdr3_nt: TGTGCCACCCGGCGGCCTCGCTCTGGGGCCAACGTCCTGATTTTC

d_call: -
cdr3_length: 14
clone_size: -
j_call: TRBJ1-4
v_call: TRBV4-2
cdr3_aa: CTSTPGRTQEKLFF
cdr3_nt: TGTACCAGCACCCCTGGCAGGACGCAGGAAAAACTCTTTTTT